Listed below are T cell receptor beta chains from one sample, sequenced in a study of shared T cell receptors in the human thymus. Repertoires were generated with immunoSEQ multiplex PCR, while TCRdb's copy carries only in-frame clones and drops some. The sample comprises roughly 660,000 clones, 88% of which are singletons, and around 0.01% rests with the top ten. The data were also submitted as part of a second study, on human thymus T cells.

The sequencing input was thymocytes. All receptors come from a boy under two years old with a congenital heart defect. The CDR3 runs from the conserved cysteine through the conserved F or W. A D gene is named only where the DNA matches it firmly. Where a row states a size, it is once, few, many or the class of an expanded clone; other rows omit it.

size	D	J	V	CDR3	DNA
.	.	TRBJ2-3	TRBV9	CASSVGGGATDTQYF	TGTGCCAGCAGCGTAGGGGGCGGGGCCACAGATACGCAGTATTTT
.	.	TRBJ2-1	TRBV13	CASSLDSRSSYNEQFF	TGTGCCAGCAGCTTAGACTCCCGAAGCTCCTACAATGAGCAGTTCTTC
.	.	TRBJ2-7	TRBV28	CASSLDRPYEQYF	TGTGCCAGCAGTTTAGACAGGCCCTACGAGCAGTACTTC
.	.	TRBJ2-1	TRBV19	CASSIVGDYSYNEQFF	TGTGCCAGTAGTATAGTAGGGGATTACTCCTACAATGAGCAGTTCTTC
once	.	TRBJ2-4	TRBV9	CASSVGGASLTDTLAKNIQYF	TGTGCCAGCAGCGTAGGCGGGGCTAGCCTAACGGATACGTTAGCCAAAAACATTCAGTACTTC
.	.	TRBJ1-2	TRBV14	CASSQDSQGFNYGYTF	TGTGCCAGCAGCCAAGATTCGCAGGGATTTAACTATGGCTACACCTTC
.	TRBD2	TRBJ2-7	TRBV5-6	CASSALAGAGDEQYF	TGTGCCAGCAGCGCCTTAGCGGGGGCCGGGGACGAGCAGTACTTC
.	.	TRBJ1-5	TRBV5-5	CASSLWEFSNQPQHF	TGTGCCAGCAGCCTCTGGGAGTTTAGCAATCAGCCCCAGCATTTT
once	.	TRBJ2-6	TRBV7-3	CASSLRFGGMASGANVLTF	TGTGCCAGCAGCTTAAGGTTCGGGGGAATGGCTTCTGGGGCCAACGTCCTGACTTTC
.	.	TRBJ2-3	TRBV6-5	CASSPSPPTQYF	TGTGCCAGCAGTCCCTCCCCCCCCACGCAGTATTTT
.	.	TRBJ1-1	TRBV6-5	CASLLLGQPRTEAFF	TGTGCCAGCCTACTACTAGGACAGCCGAGAACTGAAGCTTTCTTT
.	TRBD2	TRBJ2-7	TRBV28	CASSFSNGGLAGSYEQYF	TGTGCCAGCAGTTTTTCTAACGGTGGCCTAGCGGGGTCCTACGAGCAGTACTTC
.	.	TRBJ2-7	TRBV27	CASSQDSVEQYF	TGTGCCAGCAGCCAAGATAGTGTTGAGCAGTACTTC
.	.	TRBJ1-1	TRBV6-5	CASSYQRTDEAFF	TGTGCCAGCAGTTACCAGAGGACAGATGAAGCTTTCTTT
few	.	TRBJ2-7	TRBV6-5	CASSPRVGSYEQYF	TGTGCCAGCAGTCCCAGGGTTGGGTCCTACGAGCAGTACTTC
.	TRBD1	TRBJ2-1	TRBV19	CASSIEGEGGTGSYNEQFF	TGTGCCAGTAGTATAGAAGGTGAGGGGGGGACAGGGTCCTACAATGAGCAGTTCTTC
.	.	TRBJ1-1	TRBV27	CASSFKTGMNTEAFF	TGTGCCAGCAGTTTTAAAACAGGGATGAACACTGAAGCTTTCTTT
.	.	TRBJ2-7	TRBV7-9	CASSLAASIHEQYF	TGTGCCAGCAGCTTAGCGGCTAGCATCCACGAGCAGTACTTC
.	.	TRBJ2-1	TRBV6-6	CAARAEVYNEQFF	TGTGCCGCACGGGCGGAGGTTTACAATGAGCAGTTCTTC
.	TRBD1	TRBJ1-1	TRBV7-6	CASSLVGLTGWSRVNTEAFF	TGTGCCAGCAGCTTAGTGGGGTTGACAGGGTGGTCACGGGTGAACACTGAAGCTTTCTTT
.	TRBD2	TRBJ2-7	TRBV23-1	CASSQVDEGRASYEQYF	TGCGCCAGCAGTCAAGTAGACGAGGGGAGGGCTTCCTACGAGCAGTACTTC
.	.	TRBJ1-1	TRBV2	CASSTNRVAGGTEAFF	TGTGCCAGCAGTACTAACAGGGTGGCTGGTGGCACTGAAGCTTTCTTT
.	.	TRBJ1-4	TRBV6-1	CASRVRGAEKLFF	TGTGCCAGCAGGGTCAGGGGCGCGGAAAAACTGTTTTTT
.	TRBD2	TRBJ2-5	TRBV10-3	CAISEGAGTSGGRETQYF	TGTGCCATCAGTGAAGGCGCGGGGACTAGCGGGGGTCGGGAGACCCAGTACTTC
once	TRBD2	TRBJ2-3	TRBV15	CATPVVTSGSWRTDTQYF	TGTGCCACCCCGGTGGTGACTAGCGGGAGTTGGCGCACAGATACGCAGTATTTT
.	TRBD2	TRBJ2-5	TRBV4-3	CASSQEGGLAGRETQYF	TGCGCCAGCAGCCAAGAAGGGGGACTAGCGGGTCGGGAGACCCAGTACTTC
.	TRBD1	TRBJ1-4	TRBV29-1	CSAIQGRDEKLFF	TGCAGCGCGATACAGGGGCGGGATGAAAAACTGTTTTTT